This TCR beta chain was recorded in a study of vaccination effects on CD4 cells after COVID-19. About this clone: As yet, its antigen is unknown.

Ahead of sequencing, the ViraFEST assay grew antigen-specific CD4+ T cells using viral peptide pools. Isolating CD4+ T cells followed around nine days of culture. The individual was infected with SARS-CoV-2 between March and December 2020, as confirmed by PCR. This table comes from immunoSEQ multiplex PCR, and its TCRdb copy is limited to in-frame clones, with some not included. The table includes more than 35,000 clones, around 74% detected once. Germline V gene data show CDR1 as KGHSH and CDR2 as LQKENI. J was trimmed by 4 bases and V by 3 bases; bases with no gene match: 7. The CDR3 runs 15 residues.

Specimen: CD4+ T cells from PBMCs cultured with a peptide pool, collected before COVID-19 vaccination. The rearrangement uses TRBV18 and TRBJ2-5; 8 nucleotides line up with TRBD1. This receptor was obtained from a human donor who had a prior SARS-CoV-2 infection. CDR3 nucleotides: TGTGCCAGCTCACCCCTTACAGGGGGACGAGAGACCCAGTACTTC. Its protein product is CASSPLTGGRETQYF.